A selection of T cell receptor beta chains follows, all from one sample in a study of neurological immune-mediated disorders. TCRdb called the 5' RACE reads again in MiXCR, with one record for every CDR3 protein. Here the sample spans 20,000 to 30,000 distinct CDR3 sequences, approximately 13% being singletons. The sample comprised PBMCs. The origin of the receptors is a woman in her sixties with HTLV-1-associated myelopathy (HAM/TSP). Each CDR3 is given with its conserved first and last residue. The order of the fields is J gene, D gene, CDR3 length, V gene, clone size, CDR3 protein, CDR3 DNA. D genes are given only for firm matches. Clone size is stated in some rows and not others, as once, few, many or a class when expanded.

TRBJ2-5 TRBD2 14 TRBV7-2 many CASSLKLAGETQYF TGTGCCAGCAGCTTAAAATTAGCGGGAGAGACCCAGTACTTC
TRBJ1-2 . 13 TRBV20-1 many CSARRGYAYGYTF TGCAGTGCTAGAAGAGGGTACGCGTATGGCTACACCTTC
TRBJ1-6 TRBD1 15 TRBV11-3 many CASSLRTGGGSPLHF TGTGCCAGCAGCTTGCGGACAGGGGGTGGTTCACCCCTCCACTTT
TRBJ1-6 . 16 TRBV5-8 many CASSFSSGSYNSPLHF TGTGCCAGCAGCTTTAGTTCGGGTTCCTATAATTCACCCCTCCACTTT
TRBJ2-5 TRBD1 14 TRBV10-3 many CAISLQGAQETQYF TGTGCCATCAGCCTTCAGGGGGCCCAAGAGACCCAGTACTTC
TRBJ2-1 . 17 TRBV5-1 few CASSLGGAAITYNEQFF TGCGCCAGCAGCTTGGGGGGGGCGGCCATTACCTACAATGAGCAGTTCTTC
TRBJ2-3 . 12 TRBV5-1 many CASSSDSPGVYF TGCGCCAGCAGCTCGGACTCCCCGGGGGTGTATTTT
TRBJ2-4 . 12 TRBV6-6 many CASSEPGEGGYF TGTGCCAGCAGTGAACCAGGGGAGGGGGGGTACTTC
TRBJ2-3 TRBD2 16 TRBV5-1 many CASSLVLGRGGDTQYF TGCGCCAGCAGCTTGGTCCTTGGCCGGGGGGGGGATACGCAGTATTTT
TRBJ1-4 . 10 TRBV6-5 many CASGSEKLFF TGTGCCAGCGGAAGTGAAAAACTGTTTTTT
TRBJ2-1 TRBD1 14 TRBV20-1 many CSADRTGGRVGQFF TGCAGTGCCGACAGGACAGGGGGCAGGGTGGGGCAGTTCTTC
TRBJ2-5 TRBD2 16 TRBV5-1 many CASSSGLAGEGETQYF TGCGCCAGCAGCTCCGGACTAGCGGGGGAAGGAGAGACCCAGTACTTC
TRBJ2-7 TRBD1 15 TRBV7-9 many CASSLGQGVSYEQYF TGTGCCAGCAGCTTAGGACAGGGGGTATCCTACGAGCAGTACTTC
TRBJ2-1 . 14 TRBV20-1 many CSARAPVGPSSQFF TGCAGTGCTAGAGCCCCGGTGGGGCCCAGCTCTCAGTTCTTC
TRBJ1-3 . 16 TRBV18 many CASSPRAPESGNTIYF TGTGCCAGCTCACCACGGGCCCCGGAATCTGGAAACACCATATATTTT
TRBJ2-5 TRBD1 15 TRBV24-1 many CATSDTTGVGETQYF TGTGCCACCAGTGACACGACAGGGGTAGGAGAGACCCAGTACTTC
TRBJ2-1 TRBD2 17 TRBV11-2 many CASNPWGEKREAKEQFF TGTGCCAGCAACCCGTGGGGGGAGAAGCGGGAGGCGAAAGAGCAGTTCTTC
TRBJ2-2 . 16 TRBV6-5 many CASSRGLFLNTGELFF TGTGCCAGCAGCCGTGGACTATTTTTGAACACCGGGGAGCTGTTTTTT
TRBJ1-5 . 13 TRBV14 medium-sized CASSPGGGQPQHF TGTGCCAGCAGTCCCGGGGGCGGTCAGCCCCAGCATTTT
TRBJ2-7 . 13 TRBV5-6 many CASSLASGRGFHF TGTGCCAGCAGCTTGGCGTCAGGCAGGGGATTCCACTTC
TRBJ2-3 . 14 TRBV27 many CASRLGLSTDTQYF TGTGCCAGCAGGCTGGGACTCAGCACAGATACGCAGTATTTT
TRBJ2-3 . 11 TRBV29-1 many CSVEGGDTQYF TGCAGCGTTGAAGGGGGGGATACGCAGTATTTT
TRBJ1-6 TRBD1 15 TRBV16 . CASSLSAGGNSPLHF TGTGCCAGCAGCCTCTCCGCAGGGGGGAATTCACCCCTCCACTTT
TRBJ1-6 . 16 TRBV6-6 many CASRRREVSYNSPLHF TGTGCCAGCAGGCGAAGGGAGGTCTCCTATAATTCACCCCTCCACTTT
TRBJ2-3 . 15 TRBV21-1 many CASSKGSRGQDTQYF TGTGCCAGCAGCAAAGGGTCTAGGGGGCAGGATACGCAGTATTTT
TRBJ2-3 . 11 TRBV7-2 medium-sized CASRLGPERYF TGTGCCAGCAGACTAGGCCCTGAAAGGTATTTT
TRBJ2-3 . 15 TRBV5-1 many CASSLGGGFTDTQYF TGCGCCAGCAGCTTGGGCGGGGGCTTCACAGATACGCAGTATTTT
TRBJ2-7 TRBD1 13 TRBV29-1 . CSFVGQGTYEQYF TGCAGCTTCGTGGGACAGGGGACTTACGAGCAGTACTTC
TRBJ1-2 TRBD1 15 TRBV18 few CASSEGTGRTYGYTF TGTGCCAGCTCAGAAGGGACAGGGCGTACCTATGGCTACACCTTC
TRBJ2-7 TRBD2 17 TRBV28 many CASSPGASGRVWYEQYF TGTGCCAGCAGTCCAGGGGCTAGCGGGAGGGTGTGGTACGAGCAGTACTTC
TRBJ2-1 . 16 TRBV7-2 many CASSNSQVAVQNEQFF TGTGCCAGCAGTAATAGCCAGGTTGCAGTTCAAAATGAGCAGTTCTTC
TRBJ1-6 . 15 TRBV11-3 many CASSLEQGANSPLHF TGTGCCAGCAGCTTAGAGCAGGGCGCCAATTCACCCCTCCACTTT
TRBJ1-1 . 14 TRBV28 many CASSLQFRTSEAFF TGTGCCAGCAGTTTACAGTTCAGGACGAGCGAAGCTTTCTTT
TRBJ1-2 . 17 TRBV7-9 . CASSFYICRAGREGYTF .
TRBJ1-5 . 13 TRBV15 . CATSRGPNQPQHF TGTGCCACCAGCAGAGGACCTAATCAGCCCCAGCATTTT
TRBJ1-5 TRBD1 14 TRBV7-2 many CASSPGQADQPQHF TGTGCCAGCAGCCCGGGACAGGCCGATCAGCCCCAGCATTTT
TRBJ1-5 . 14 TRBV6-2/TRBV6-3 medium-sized CASRNGALGQPQHF TGTGCCAGCAGAAACGGGGCTCTGGGACAGCCCCAGCATTTT
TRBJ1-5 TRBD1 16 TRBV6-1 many CASSEGNRGPGQPQHF TGTGCCAGCAGTGAAGGGAACAGGGGGCCGGGACAGCCCCAGCATTTT
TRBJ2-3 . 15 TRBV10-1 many CASSQVGGASDTQYF TGCGCCAGCAGTCAAGTGGGGGGCGCTTCAGATACGCAGTATTTT
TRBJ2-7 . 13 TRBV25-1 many CAVGQPGTYEQYF TGTGCCGTGGGGCAGCCGGGCACCTACGAGCAGTACTTC
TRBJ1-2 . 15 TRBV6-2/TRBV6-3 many CASSYVPGTDYGYTF TGTGCCAGCAGTTACGTACCGGGAACGGACTATGGCTACACCTTC
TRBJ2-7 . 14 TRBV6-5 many CASTAPRTPYEQYF TGTGCCAGCACCGCACCCAGGACCCCGTACGAGCAGTACTTC